These 26 T cell receptor beta chains originate from one sample sequenced in a study of cytomegalovirus exposure and HLA in healthy donors (dated by TCRdb to the late 2010s). The library was prepared using the immunoSEQ multiplex PCR assay. For the multiplex PCR, a mixture combining 60 forward primers for TCR Vbeta segments and 13 reverse primers for TCR Jbeta segments was used. The source is immuneACCESS, and TCRdb retained only in-frame sequences with V and J called. Part of the clones is not carried over; for the studies checked, unresolved V genes explain less than half of this, and the remainder is unexplained. This sample comprises around 130,000 clones, 83% of them detected only once. The ten largest clones capture around 1.2% of the sample. The sample was PBMCs. The source of these receptors is a girl aged 2-9 years in good health and CMV-seronegative.

In its sample, this clone was seen a few times. The rearrangement joins TRBV6-1 to TRBJ2-3; D may be TRBD1 (7 bases). The CDR3 length is 14 residues. The V end was cut by 3 bases, the J end by 4 bases, with 11 bases between. CDR1 and CDR2 (germline): MNHNS, SASEGT. CDR3 DNA sequence: TGTGCCAGCAGTGATGGCAGGGGGGCAGATACGCAGTATTTT. It is translated as CASSDGRGADTQYF.

The chain recombines TRBV7-2 with TRBJ2-1, with 7 bases aligning to TRBD1. Germline CDR1 reads SGHTA; CDR2 reads FQGNSA. The V segment lost 5 bases and the J segment 7 bases; nucleotides outside the gene matches: 5. The CDR3 spans 13 residues. The CDR3 bases are TGTGCCAGCAGCGCTAACAGGGGTAATGAGCAGTTCTTC. It translates to CASSANRGNEQFF.

The V call is TRBV5-8, the J call TRBJ2-5, with D maybe TRBD2 (6 bases). V gave up 4 bases and J gave up 3 bases, with 10 bases separating them. CDR3 length: 13 amino acids. Germline V gene sequence: CDR1 SGHTS, CDR2 YDEGEE. CDR3 bases: TGTGCCAGCAGCCACCCGGGGGAAGAGACCCAGTACTTC. It translates to CASSHPGEETQYF.

The gene calls are TRBV27 and TRBJ2-4; D perhaps matches TRBD2 (6 bases). The V end lost 5 bases, the J end lost 9 bases, and 32 bases lay between the germline ends. The CDR3 runs to 19 residues. Germline values: CDR1 MNHEY, CDR2 SMNVEV (reference sequence). The CDR3 DNA is TGTGCCAGCAGTCCCCTTTTTGGGGGGTACCAGACCAGGTGGGGCATTCAGTACTTC. Translation: CASSPLFGGYQTRWGIQYF.

This chain uses TRBV19 with TRBJ2-1; perhaps TRBD2 as D (6 bases). Germline lookup yields CDR1 LNHDA and CDR2 SQIVND (reference sequence). This CDR3 has 15 residues. Trimming cost V 5 bases and J 9 bases, with 20 bases left between them. The CDR3 protein is CASSVLGGERGEQFF. The DNA for the CDR3 is TGTGCCAGTAGTGTCCTAGGCGGGGAGAGGGGTGAGCAGTTCTTC.

The chain employs TRBV28 and TRBJ2-3; D is possibly TRBD2 (5 bases). CDR3 length: 15 residues. With 4 bases removed from V and 9 bases from J, the gap between germline ends came to 20 bases. Per the germline V gene, CDR1 is MDHEN and CDR2 is SYDVKM. CDR3 DNA sequence: TGTGCCAGCAGTTCCCTGCGGGCCTCGTCGGGCACGCAGTATTTT. Translation: CASSSLRASSGTQYF.

The genes are TRBV15 and TRBJ2-7; 11 bases agree with TRBD2. This CDR3 region has 13 residues. The ends lost 6 bases at V and 9 bases at J; junction bases unmatched: 7. Germline loops: CDR1 LNHNV, CDR2 YYDKDF (reference sequence). The CDR3 sequence is CATRTSGTGWQYF. The CDR3 DNA follows: TGTGCCACCAGGACTAGCGGGACTGGGTGGCAGTACTTC.

V and J are TRBV5-1 and TRBJ1-1, with unresolved D. In germline, CDR1 is SGHRS, CDR2 YFSETQ. There are 15 residues in the CDR3. The V gene lost 0 bases and the J gene lost 1 base, with 10 bases spanning the gap. In nucleotides, the CDR3 is TGCGCCAGCAGCTTGGTGGTCGGGGAGAACACTGAAGCTTTCTTT. Its translation: CASSLVVGENTEAFF.

The CDR3: CASSEARSGQGHHF. In DNA form, the CDR3 reads TGTGCCAGCAGTGAAGCGCGGTCGGGCCAGGGCCACCACTTT. V is TRBV2 and J is TRBJ1-6, with a weak D call TRBD1 (5 bases). With 0 bases removed from V and 18 bases from J, the gap between germline ends came to 18 bases. This CDR3 region has 14 residues. The V gene's germline CDR1 is SNHLY and CDR2 FYNNEI. The full variable domain, rest sourced from reference TRBV2 and TRBJ1-6, is EPEVTQTPSHQVTQMGQEVILRCVPISNHLYFYWYRQILGQKVEFLVSFYNNEISEKSEIFDDQFSVERPDGSNFTLKIRSTKLEDSAMYFCASSEARSGQGHHFGNGTRLTVT.

The V call is TRBV27, the J call TRBJ1-2; 8 bases fit TRBD1. The V gene end was trimmed by 6 bases and the J gene end by 4 bases; junction bases not matched to a gene: 10. Germline CDR1 reads MNHEY; CDR2 reads SMNVEV (reference sequence). The CDR3 runs to 15 residues. The CDR3 spells CASREGQVPTYGYTF. The CDR3 bases are TGTGCCAGCAGAGAGGGACAGGTGCCAACCTATGGCTACACCTTC.

The V and J genes are TRBV12-5 and TRBJ1-2, with D maybe TRBD1 (6 bases). Germline V gene data show CDR1 as LGHNT and CDR2 as FRNRAP. CDR3 length: 17 residues. The germline V and J ends were trimmed by 0 bases and 5 bases, with 19 bases remaining between them. In DNA, the CDR3 is TGTGCTAGTGGTTTGGTACTTCCTCCGCAGGGGTCGTATGGCTACACCTTC. This encodes CASGLVLPPQGSYGYTF.

The CDR3 nucleotides read TGTGCCAGCTCACCGACTGGCCTCGTTAACTACTATGGCTACACCTTC. As protein: CASSPTGLVNYYGYTF. The chain has TRBV18 and TRBJ1-2; D gene ambiguous. Germline loops: CDR1 KGHSH, CDR2 LQKENI. CDR3 size: 16 residues. V lost 3 bases and J 3 bases, leaving 17 bases between the germline ends.

V and J are TRBV19 and TRBJ1-1, with D hard to call. Germline V gene lookup returns CDR1 LNHDA and CDR2 SQIVND (reference sequence). This CDR3 has 13 amino acids. Trimming shortened V by 7 bases and J by 1 base, and 10 bases separated the two germline ends. CDR3 loop: CASNVEPNTEAFF. In nucleotides, the CDR3 is TGTGCCAGTAACGTAGAGCCGAACACTGAAGCTTTCTTT.

This clone was counted between two and nine times. The J gene is TRBJ1-1, the V gene TRBV7-6; 8 positions agree with TRBD1. J gave up 1 base and V 6 bases, and 10 bases lay outside the gene matches. This CDR3 has 16 amino acids. Germline CDR1 is SGHVS and CDR2 is FNYEAQ. CDR3 residues: CASSSAGGGENTEAFF. In DNA form, the CDR3 reads TGTGCCAGCAGTTCCGCAGGGGGCGGGGAGAACACTGAAGCTTTCTTT.

The chain joins TRBV4-2 to TRBJ1-5; D gene unclear. Germline lookup yields CDR1 LGHNA and CDR2 YNFKEQ. V shed 0 bases and J shed 0 bases, with 9 bases lying between them. CDR3 size: 16 residues. CDR3 residues: CASSQDFRDSNQPQHF. The CDR3 bases are TGTGCCAGCAGCCAAGATTTTCGAGATAGCAATCAGCCCCAGCATTTT.

The rearrangement uses TRBV27 and TRBJ1-2; D is unclear. This CDR3 spans 12 amino acids. Germline V gene lookup returns CDR1 MNHEY and CDR2 SMNVEV (reference sequence). Between the trimmed V and J ends, which lost 3 bases and 4 bases, there was a span of 6 bases. The CDR3 protein is CASSLEGYGYTF. DNA for the CDR3: TGTGCCAGCAGTTTGGAGGGCTATGGCTACACCTTC.

This clone was found once. V gene TRBV5-1 combines with J gene TRBJ2-1; 10 nucleotides agree with TRBD2. The CDR3 runs 16 residues. The ends lost 2 bases at V and 0 bases at J; junction bases unmatched: 2. CDR1 and CDR2 from the germline V gene are SGHRS and YFSETQ. CDR3 nucleotide sequence: TGCGCCAGCAGCTTAGGACTAGCGGTCTCCTACAATGAGCAGTTCTTC. It codes for CASSLGLAVSYNEQFF.

The count of this clone is one. The J gene is TRBJ1-4, the V gene TRBV9, with D possibly TRBD1 on 6 matching bases. The CDR3 totals 17 residues. The V end lost 3 bases, the J end lost 8 bases, and 23 bases lay between the germline ends. CDR1 is SGDLS, CDR2 YYNGEE, per germline. The CDR3 region is CASSASGGGGLREKLFF. The CDR3 DNA follows: TGTGCCAGCAGCGCAAGCGGAGGGGGAGGGTTGCGAGAAAAACTGTTTTTT.

To note about this clone: Other DNA sequences in the same sample also yield this CDR3. V gene TRBV9 combines with J gene TRBJ2-7, with 8 bases aligning to TRBD1. CDR1 and CDR2 (germline): SGDLS, YYNGEE. The CDR3 is 14 amino acids. The V gene end was trimmed by 4 bases and the J gene end by 2 bases; junction bases not matched to a gene: 5. The CDR3 bases are TGTGCCAGCAGCACGGGGACAGGTGCCTACGAGCAGTACTTC. This translates into CASSTGTGAYEQYF.

J is TRBJ2-7 and V is TRBV30; 8 bases agree with TRBD2. Trimming cost V 4 bases and J 4 bases; bases outside gene matches: 15. This CDR3 is 16 amino acids long. Germline V gene sequence: CDR1 GTSNPN, CDR2 SVGIG (reference sequence). The CDR3 is CAWTPLGAAGVYEQYF. CDR3 nucleotides: TGTGCCTGGACCCCCCTCGGTGCAGCGGGAGTGTACGAGCAGTACTTC.

The rearrangement joins TRBV4-3 to TRBJ2-3, with 11 nucleotides matching TRBD2. V lost 3 bases to trimming and J lost 6 bases; unmatched junction nucleotides: 8. Looked up from germline, CDR1 is LGHNA and CDR2 is YSLEER. The CDR3 has 16 amino acids. The CDR3 here is CASSHSTGTSGDTQYF. CDR3 coding DNA: TGCGCCAGCAGCCATTCGACGGGGACTAGCGGCGATACGCAGTATTTT.

The genes are TRBV29-1 and TRBJ2-7, with unresolved D. Germline CDR1 and CDR2: SQVTM and ANQGSEA. V gave up 7 bases and J gave up 0 bases, with 10 bases separating them. The CDR3 has 12 amino acids. For the CDR3, the DNA is TGCAGCGCGTCAGGAACCTCCTACGAGCAGTACTTC. It yields the protein CSASGTSYEQYF.

This chain joins TRBV28 and TRBJ2-5; D is unclear. Germline V gene lookup returns CDR1 MDHEN and CDR2 SYDVKM. The CDR3 consists of 13 residues. V dropped 6 bases and J dropped 3 bases, with 11 bases sitting between them. CDR3 in amino acids: CASSLSEKETQYF. The CDR3 DNA is TGTGCCAGCAGCCTAAGCGAGAAAGAGACCCAGTACTTC.

The chain employs TRBV9 and TRBJ2-7, with 9 positions matching TRBD1. CDR3 length: 16 amino acids. Germline trimming cut 4 bases from V and 5 bases from J; bases unmatched to any gene: 13. CDR1 is SGDLS, CDR2 YYNGEE, per germline. Written as DNA, the CDR3 is TGTGCCAGCAGCAGGTCCCGGACAGGGGAGGTACACGAGCAGTACTTC. It is translated as CASSRSRTGEVHEQYF. The full variable domain, completed using reference TRBV9 and TRBJ2-7, is DSGVTQTPKHLITATGQRVTLRCSPRSGDLSVYWYQQSLDQGLQFLIQYYNGEERAKGNILERFSAQQFPDLHSELNLSSLELGDSALYFCASSRSRTGEVHEQYFGPGTRLTVT.

The V call is TRBV6-5, the J call TRBJ1-1; unclear D gene. The CDR3 runs 11 residues. Germline CDR1 MNHEY, CDR2 SVGAGI. Trimming cost V 7 bases and J 7 bases, with 10 bases left between them. As DNA, the CDR3 is TGTGCCAGCATGATAGGAGATGAAGCTTTCTTT. It translates to CASMIGDEAFF.

The genes are TRBV27 and TRBJ2-1, with D hard to call. The CDR3 contains 15 residues. With 3 bases removed from V and 2 bases from J, the gap between germline ends came to 11 bases. Germline CDR1 reads MNHEY; CDR2 reads SMNVEV (reference sequence). In DNA form, the CDR3 reads TGTGCCAGCAGTTTCACGGCTGGAGCCTACAATGAGCAGTTCTTC. Its translation is CASSFTAGAYNEQFF.